This TCR beta chain comes out of a study of cytomegalovirus exposure and HLA in healthy donors (TCRdb year 2017). Some background on the complete study: An earlier analysis of about 530 of the donors reported about 300 Gb of sequence data and around 120 million unique TCR beta sequences obtained from 150 million to 200 million T cells. An early release covering just under 650 HLA-typed donors comprised about 320 gigabases of sequencing data and around 80 million unique TCR sequences. A later analysis re-analyzed previously published TCR beta repertoires from approximately 700 donors and added high-resolution HLA genotyping to study TCR occurrence patterns. The study combined high-throughput TCR immunosequencing, statistical association of individual TCRs with disease status, and machine learning to predict cytomegalovirus infection status. Class I and class II HLA loci were covered by the typing at four-digit resolution. Alongside the repertoire data, information on donor age, sex, ethnicity and CMV serostatus was compiled. All discovery cohort repertoires had been generated on a single sequencing platform. The later analysis used no new phenotypic data to find candidate immune exposures, relying instead on TCR beta sequences and their occurrence across donors. In an earlier analysis of roughly 540 of the donors, high-throughput TCR beta sequencing was used to judge whether each TCR beta V gene segment behaved as functional or pseudogenic. The genetic ancestry cluster associated with self-reported Caucasian donors included 70% to 85% of the 300 to 450 genotyped donors. The study aimed to test whether signatures of past pathogen exposure could be identified by cataloging public T cell receptors. A later genetic analysis took genome-wide SNP genotypes for 398 of the 666 donors and used that subset as a discovery cohort. In addition to the first cohort of around 670 subjects, a separate validation cohort of 100 to 150 different subjects was used. The number of typed donors differed by locus: 629-630 for A, B, C, DRB1 and DQB1; 522 for DQA1; approximately 600 for DPA1; and about 470 for DPB1. Using immunosequencing, the study profiled T cell repertoires from around 680 subjects and related those repertoires to cytomegalovirus serostatus. Across around 400 genotyped donors of the cohort, an average of approximately 220,000 unique TCR beta nucleotide sequences per donor were sequenced, and roughly 17% of those sequences were non-productive. Because of strong linkage in the cohort, five DR-DQ haplotypes were treated as single units for association and clustering. What the authors observed across the whole study: The authors suggested that the approach could potentially be extended to other disease states and immunological phenotypes. CMV serostatus was the only immune exposure information available for the cohort. According to a later analysis, most CMV-associated TCR beta chains appeared to be HLA-restricted, and the HLA associations seemed to be driven largely by CMV exposure. Because counts were too low, roughly 16 rarely observed V segments, including chromosome 9 orphons, were left out of the earlier analysis of some 600 of the donors. A cluster of highly shared sequence variants was judged likely to be a technical artifact of the sequencing pipeline. Because HLA typing was unavailable for some donors at each locus, only the typed subset was used in association tests. A later analysis associated roughly 17,000 TCR beta sequences with specific HLA alleles at a false discovery rate of 0.05. A further reported finding was that TCR beta sequences accurately predicted the HLA-A and HLA-B alleles for most subjects in the first cohort. In a later analysis, TCR association rates were found to vary across HLA loci, with the most associated TCRs seen for DRB1 alleles and the fewest for HLA-C alleles. Only TCR beta chains were sequenced in this cohort, and the absence of alpha or paired-chain data limited detectable features. An earlier analysis of several hundred of the donors showed that most TCR beta V segments appeared in productive rearrangements either about 87% or about 30% of the time, which broadly matched IMGT annotations. Several of the top co-occurrence clusters appeared to be linked to parvovirus B19, influenza, CMV and Epstein-Barr virus, according to a later analysis. A later genetic analysis reported fewer N-insertions in productive TCRs among donors in an Asian-associated ancestry cluster than the approximately 670-donor mean. Because the 87-base-pair reads could not distinguish some IMGT-functional V segments, including TRBV6-2 and TRBV6-3, those segments were excluded. The study listed 150 to 200 TCR beta chains as associated with cytomegalovirus. An association between a missense DCLRE1C variant and V-gene and J-gene trimming of TCR beta chains was found in a later genetic analysis and replicated in an independent cohort. Strong co-occurrence of HLA alleles, especially DR and DQ, made assigning TCR associations to individual alleles difficult. In vitro tests confirmed that a few of the cytomegalovirus-associated TCR beta chains recognize cytomegalovirus antigens. Cytomegalovirus status was reported to be diagnosed by the classifier with high specificity and sensitivity in both the original and validation cohorts. In a later analysis, HLA-associated TCR beta chains were found to be more clonally expanded and to have lower generation probabilities than equally common non-associated chains. The presence/absence analyses assumed that sequencing depth was roughly uniform across donors, and that assumption may not be true. Correlated functional status among segregating V segments might reflect linkage disequilibrium, but an unknown experimental factor could not be ruled out. Across donors, most TCR sequences were observed very rarely, whereas some public TCRs were present in many individuals.

Trimming accounts for 1 base at V and 7 bases at J, while the number of junction bases matched to no gene is 5. From the germline V gene, CDR1 is SGHRS and CDR2 is YFSETQ. The CDR3 runs 15 amino acids, cysteine and phenylalanine included. Only the CDR3 region is kept as DNA, spanning 45 bases read in frame from base 1. Libraries were prepared through the immunoSEQ multiplex PCR assay. For the multiplex PCR, a mixture combining 60 forward primers for TCR Vbeta segments and 13 reverse primers for TCR Jbeta segments was used. The CDR3 region of rearranged TCR beta genes was amplified from genomic DNA by a multiplex PCR assay. Amplified TCR beta libraries were sequenced as 87-base-pair reads on the Illumina HiSeq System. As for the original processing: Across the 670 or so repertoires, a later analysis counted 60 million to 90 million unique TCR beta chains, around 11 million of which were shared by at least two donors. Raw reads were error-corrected and collapsed into unique sequences by a nearest-neighbor algorithm in which closely related sequences were merged to remove PCR and sequencing errors. Alignment of CDR3 sequences to IMGT reference sequences was used to assign V, D and J gene segments. For a sequence to be retained, a match of at least six nucleotides was required to both a V gene segment and a J gene segment. A rearrangement was called productive if the CDR3 had no stop codons and remained in frame with V and J, and every other rearrangement was called non-productive. CDR3 was defined by IMGT convention, running from the second conserved V-encoded cysteine to the conserved J-encoded phenylalanine. In an earlier analysis of around 540 of the donors, sequences lacking an unambiguous match to a single V gene segment were excluded. In an earlier analysis of several hundred of the donors, a V segment was called functional when productive rearrangements were above 56.7%, and segregating when the standard deviation between donors exceeded 5%. To diagnose cytomegalovirus status from the catalog of TCR beta chain sequences, a statistical classification framework was built. In a later analysis, TCR nucleotide sequences were compared against IMGT/GENE-DB human TR gene sequences so that V and J genes could be assigned. A later analysis assigned CDR3 sequences and most-parsimonious VDJ recombination scenarios with the TCRdist pipeline. In a later analysis, every TCR beta chain was defined by the combination of its CDR3 amino acid sequence and its V-gene family, and reads without a unique V-gene family were dropped. To address suspected cross-contamination and a sequencing artifact, a later analysis removed 450 to 700 highly shared, low-generation-probability nucleotide sequences. For each public chain, a later analysis derived a clonal expansion index from normalized ranks of inferred template counts within each repertoire. In a later analysis, generation probabilities were computed with a VDJ recombination model fitted to out-of-frame rearrangements, and the resulting probabilities were checked against IGoR. In a later analysis, hypergeometric tests were used to score TCR-TCR, TCR-HLA and TCR-CMV co-occurrence, with a repertoire-size bias correction applied to TCR pairs. False discovery rates were estimated in a later analysis by permuting HLA or CMV assignments 20 times. In a later analysis, co-occurring TCRs were grouped using DBSCAN, and TCRdist sequence similarity was added for clustering within HLA-allele-positive subsets. Co-occurrence clustering excluded repertoires with fewer than 30,000 or more than 120,000 public chains, plus five with anomalous nucleotide sharing. TCRdb retrieved this table from immuneACCESS and kept in-frame rearrangements only. Not all clones are present; in checked studies, unresolved V genes account for under half, and no reason is known for the remainder. The V and J calls and clone size come from that table; D and trimming were worked out from the DNA. This sample holds 100,000 to 150,000 clones; about 74% were observed only once. Of the sample, approximately 6% is held by the ten largest clones.

This clone was recorded a few times. There is no known antigen for this receptor. Nothing much larger sits one base from this clone, and base qualities are not available. The cohort comprised under 700 healthy bone marrow donors. Cohort members were all nominally healthy when sampled, although unrecorded immune exposures were likely present. The donor tested CMV seropositive, placing the donor among the 250 to 300 seropositive members of the cohort. Each donor provided a peripheral blood sample, and peripheral blood mononuclear cells were used for TCR beta sequencing. Genomic DNA extraction from the blood cell samples was performed with the Qiagen DNeasy Blood Extraction Kit.

This clonotype was obtained from a woman between 45 and 65 years old in good health and CMV-seropositive. In this chain, TRBV5-1 is recombined with TRBJ2-7; 13 central nucleotides agree with TRBD2. Sequenced material: PBMCs. Here is the DNA: TGCGCCAGCAGCTTGAGGACTAGCGGGGGAGGGGAGCAGTACTTC. Translated, this gives CASSLRTSGGGEQYF.